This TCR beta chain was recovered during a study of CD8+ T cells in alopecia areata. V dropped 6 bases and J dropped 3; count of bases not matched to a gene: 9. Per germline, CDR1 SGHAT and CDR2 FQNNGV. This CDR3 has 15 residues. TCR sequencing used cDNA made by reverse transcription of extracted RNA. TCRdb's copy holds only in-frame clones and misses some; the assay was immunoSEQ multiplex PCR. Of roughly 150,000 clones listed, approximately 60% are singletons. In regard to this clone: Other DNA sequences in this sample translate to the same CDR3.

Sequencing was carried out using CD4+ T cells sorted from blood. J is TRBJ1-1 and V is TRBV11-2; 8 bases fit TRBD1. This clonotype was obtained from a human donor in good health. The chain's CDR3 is CASSSSDRGDTEAFF. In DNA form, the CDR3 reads TGTGCCAGCAGTTCCAGCGACAGGGGAGACACTGAAGCTTTCTTT.